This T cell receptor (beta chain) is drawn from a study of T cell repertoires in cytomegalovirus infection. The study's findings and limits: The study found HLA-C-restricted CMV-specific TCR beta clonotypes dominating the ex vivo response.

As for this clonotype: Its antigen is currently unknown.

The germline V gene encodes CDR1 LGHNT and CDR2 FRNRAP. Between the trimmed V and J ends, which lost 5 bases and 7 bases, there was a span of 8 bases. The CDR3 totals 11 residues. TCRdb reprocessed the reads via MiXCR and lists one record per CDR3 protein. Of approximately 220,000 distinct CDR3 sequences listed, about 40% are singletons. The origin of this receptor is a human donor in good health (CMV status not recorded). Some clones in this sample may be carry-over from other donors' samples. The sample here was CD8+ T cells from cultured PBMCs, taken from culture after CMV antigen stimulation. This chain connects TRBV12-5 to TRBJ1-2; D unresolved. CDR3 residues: CASGEPAGYTF. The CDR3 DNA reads TGTGCTAGTGGTGAACCCGCTGGCTACACCTTC. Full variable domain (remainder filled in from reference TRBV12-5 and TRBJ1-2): DARVTQTPRHKVTEMGQEVTMRCQPILGHNTVFWYRQTMMQGLELLAYFRNRAPLDDSGMPKDRFSAEMPDATLATLKIQPSEPRDSAVYFCASGEPAGYTFGSGTRLTVV.